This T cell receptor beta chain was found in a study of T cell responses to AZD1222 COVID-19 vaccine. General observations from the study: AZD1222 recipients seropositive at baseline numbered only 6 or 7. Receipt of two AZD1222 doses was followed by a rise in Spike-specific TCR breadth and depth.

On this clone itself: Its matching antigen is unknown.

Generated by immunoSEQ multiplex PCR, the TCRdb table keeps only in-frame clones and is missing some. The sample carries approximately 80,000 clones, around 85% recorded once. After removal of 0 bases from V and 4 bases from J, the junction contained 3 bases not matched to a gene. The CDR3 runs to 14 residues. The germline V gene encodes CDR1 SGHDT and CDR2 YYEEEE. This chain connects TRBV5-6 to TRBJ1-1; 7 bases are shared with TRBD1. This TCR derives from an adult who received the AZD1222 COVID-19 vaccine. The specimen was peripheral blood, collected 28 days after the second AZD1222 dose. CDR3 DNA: TGTGCCAGCAGCTTGGGAGGGGGCTTCACTGAAGCTTTCTTT. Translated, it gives CASSLGGGFTEAFF.